Listed below are T cell receptor beta chains from one sample, sequenced in a study of blood T cell repertoires in COVID-19. This table comes from immunoSEQ multiplex PCR, and its TCRdb copy is limited to in-frame clones, with some not included. The sample lists tens of thousands of clones, 85% seen once, with 38% in the top ten. The sample comprised peripheral blood. The receptor set was obtained from a man older than 75 with acute or convalescent COVID-19. The CDR3 runs from the conserved cysteine through the conserved F or W. D genes are given only for firm matches. Size values are once, few and many counts, or a class for expanded clones, and some rows have none.

j_gene	d_gene	v_gene	abundance	CDR3nt	CDR3aa
TRBJ2-4	.	TRBV6-1	.	TGTGCCAGCAGTGAAAGTGGCAGGGGAACGGTTCAGTACTTC	CASSESGRGTVQYF
TRBJ2-3	.	TRBV7-3	.	TGTGCCAGCAGCCCCGCGGGGCACAGCACAGATACGCAGTATTTT	CASSPAGHSTDTQYF
TRBJ1-2	.	TRBV5-1	.	TGCGCCAGCAGCTTGGCCGGGGACACCGGCTATGGCTACACCTTC	CASSLAGDTGYGYTF
TRBJ2-1	TRBD2	TRBV2	.	TGTGCCAGCAGTGAATTGGGGGAGGGGTACAATGAGCAGTTCTTC	CASSELGEGYNEQFF
TRBJ2-5	TRBD2	TRBV7-2	once	TGTGCCAGCAGCCGTACTAGCGCCAGGCGTGGAGAGACCCAGTACTTC	CASSRTSARRGETQYF
TRBJ2-7	TRBD2	TRBV7-8	.	TGTGCCAGCAGCCCCCTGATACTAGCGGGGGCCCGGGCACCCTACGAGCAGTACTTC	CASSPLILAGARAPYEQYF
TRBJ1-1	TRBD1	TRBV18	.	TGTGCCAGCTCATCGCGACAGGGGGACACTGAAGCTTTCTTT	CASSSRQGDTEAFF
TRBJ2-7	.	TRBV28	.	TGTGCCAGCAGACGCCTCAGGGGAGCCTACGAGCAGTACTTC	CASRRLRGAYEQYF
TRBJ2-3	.	TRBV15	.	TGTGCCACCAGCAGAGATATCACGGAGAGAGTCGTAGATACGCAGTATTTT	CATSRDITERVVDTQYF
TRBJ2-3	TRBD2	TRBV6-2/TRBV6-3	.	TGTGCCAGCAGTTTTCCGAGACTAGCGGGTGTAGATACGCAGTATTTT	CASSFPRLAGVDTQYF
TRBJ2-5	.	TRBV6-5	.	TGTGCCAGCAGCTATACAGGGACCCAAGAGACCCAGTACTTC	CASSYTGTQETQYF
TRBJ2-7	TRBD2	TRBV7-2	.	TGTGCCAGCAGCCAGGGGACTAGCGGCTACGAGCAGTACTTC	CASSQGTSGYEQYF
TRBJ1-5	TRBD1	TRBV19	.	TGTGCCAGTAGTATACAGGGGGGAAGCAATCAGCCCCAGCATTTT	CASSIQGGSNQPQHF
TRBJ1-2	.	TRBV7-2	.	TGTGCCAGCAGCTTAGATGGCGGGGACTATGGCTACACCTTC	CASSLDGGDYGYTF
TRBJ1-3	.	TRBV19	.	TGTGCCAGTAGTACCGAGGTCCGCTCTGGAAACACCATATATTTT	CASSTEVRSGNTIYF
TRBJ2-4	.	TRBV28	few	TGTGCCAGCAGTTTAAGAGGTATCAGGGGAGGGACCAAAAACATTCAGTACTTC	CASSLRGIRGGTKNIQYF
TRBJ2-7	TRBD2	TRBV28	many	TGTGCCAGCAGCCGACCGGGGGGACCCTACGAGCAGTACTTC	CASSRPGGPYEQYF
TRBJ1-2	.	TRBV3-1/TRBV3-2	.	TGTGCCAGCAGCCAAGATCTGCTAACAGGCTATGGCTACACCTTC	CASSQDLLTGYGYTF
TRBJ2-3	.	TRBV7-3	.	TGTGCCAGCAGCTTACGGGGGAGTACCTCAGATACGCAGTATTTT	CASSLRGSTSDTQYF
TRBJ2-1	.	TRBV7-2	.	TGTGCCAGCAGCTTTACTACACTGGGTGCCAATGAGCAGTTCTTC	CASSFTTLGANEQFF
TRBJ1-2	.	TRBV6-5	.	TGTGCCAGCAGTTTCCACAGGGTCAACTATGGCTACACCTTC	CASSFHRVNYGYTF
TRBJ1-1	.	TRBV5-8	.	TGTGCCAGCAGCTCAGACACAGGAGTCTTGAACACTGAAGCTTTCTTT	CASSSDTGVLNTEAFF
TRBJ1-2	.	TRBV27	.	TGTGCCAGCACCTCTCAGTTCGGCGGAGACTATGGCTACACCTTC	CASTSQFGGDYGYTF
TRBJ2-6	.	TRBV15	.	TGTGCCACCAGCAGAGGAACGGGTGCTGGGGCCAACGTCCTGACTTTC	CATSRGTGAGANVLTF
TRBJ2-3	.	TRBV20-1	.	TGCAGTGCTAGTATGTCGTCGTTTGATACGCAGTATTTT	CSASMSSFDTQYF
TRBJ1-1	TRBD1	TRBV18	.	TGTGCCAGCTCACCAATTCTAGACAGGGGGAACACTGAAGCTTTCTTT	CASSPILDRGNTEAFF
TRBJ2-7	.	TRBV6-1	once	TGTGCCAGCAGTGAACAGGGGACAAGCCTCTACGAGCAGTACTTC	CASSEQGTSLYEQYF
TRBJ1-1	TRBD1	TRBV29-1	.	TGCAGCGTCCGGGCGACAGGGGTAACTGAAGCTTTCTTT	CSVRATGVTEAFF
TRBJ1-5	TRBD1	TRBV2	few	TGTGCCAGCAGGGACGCCGGGACAGGGTTTCAGCCCCAGCATTTT	CASRDAGTGFQPQHF
TRBJ2-1	TRBD1	TRBV24-1	.	TGTGCCACCAGTGAACCGGGACAGGGGGGCAATGAGCAGTTCTTC	CATSEPGQGGNEQFF
TRBJ1-1	.	TRBV25-1	once	TGTGCCAGCAGCGACATGGGACATATGAACACTGAAGCTTTCTTT	CASSDMGHMNTEAFF
TRBJ1-1	TRBD1	TRBV5-4	.	TGTGCCAGCAGCGTGGGACAGCGTAACACTGAAGCTTTCTTT	CASSVGQRNTEAFF
TRBJ2-7	TRBD1	TRBV28	.	TGTGCCAGCAGATCCCAGGGACAGGGAAGAGCCTACGAGCAGTACTTC	CASRSQGQGRAYEQYF
TRBJ2-7	TRBD2	TRBV4-2	.	TGTGCCAGCAGCCAGACTAGCGCTACCAACTACGAGCAGTACTTC	CASSQTSATNYEQYF
TRBJ2-7	.	TRBV14	.	TGTGCCAGCAGCCAAACAGGGAACGAGCAGTACTTC	CASSQTGNEQYF
TRBJ2-2	TRBD2	TRBV19	.	TGTGCCAGTAGTATGGAGGTTGGTAGCGGGGTTACCGGGGAGCTGTTTTTT	CASSMEVGSGVTGELFF
TRBJ2-7	TRBD1	TRBV7-9	.	TGTGCCAGCAGCGCCCGGGACAGGGGGACCTACGAGCAGTACTTC	CASSARDRGTYEQYF
TRBJ1-2	TRBD1	TRBV9	once	TGTGCCAGCAGCGTAGTCCCAGGGGGCGGCTCTGGCTACACCTTC	CASSVVPGGGSGYTF
TRBJ1-5	.	TRBV28	.	TGTGCCAGCAGCCGTAGTGGAGGGACCCCTGGTCAGCCCCAGCATTTT	CASSRSGGTPGQPQHF
TRBJ2-7	TRBD2	TRBV7-9	.	TGTGCCAGCAGCTTAGGACAGGGGCCTAGCGGGAGCTACGAGCAGTACTTC	CASSLGQGPSGSYEQYF
TRBJ2-1	TRBD2	TRBV6-5	.	TGTGCCAGCAGTCCTCTAGCGGGAGTAGGCAATGAGCAGTTCTTC	CASSPLAGVGNEQFF
TRBJ1-6	.	TRBV28	.	TGTGCCAGCAGACTTGACAGTGCTGGTTCACCCCTCCACTTT	CASRLDSAGSPLHF